This T cell receptor beta chain came from a study of human T cells and chemical hapten exposure. As for time point: patch test 3, about 24 weeks after DPC sensitization. As for treatment: therapeutic diphenylcyclopropenone sensitization with weekly scalp DPC. Alopecia patients between 18 and 70 years old and suitable for DPC were used as donors. Researchers extracted total RNA from unfractionated whole blood. It was the library that attached unique molecular identifiers to individual cDNA molecules. In the original analysis: A per-sample median of 95,638 TCRs was observed, with a range of about 20,000 to 700,000. Each CDR3 protein is one row after TCRdb ran MiXCR on the RACE reads. These V and J calls are TCRdb output, not the study's own analysis. The sample holds tens of thousands of distinct CDR3 sequences; 11% are singletons and the top ten take 1.4%. This clonotype was observed at least ten times.

The germline V and J ends were trimmed by 6 bases and 6 bases, with 14 bases remaining between them. There are 13 residues in the CDR3. Per germline, CDR1 KGHSH and CDR2 LQKENI. The input for sequencing was whole blood, taken in connection with sensitization to the hapten diphenylcyclopropenone (DPC). This receptor was obtained from a woman in her forties or fifties with alopecia areata. Some clones in this sample may be carry-over from other donors' samples. This chain connects TRBV18 to TRBJ1-2; tentative D call: TRBD1 (5 bases). Here the CDR3 reads CASSLRETDGYTF. The DNA of the CDR3 is TGTGCCAGCTCCCTCAGGGAGACGGATGGCTACACCTTC.